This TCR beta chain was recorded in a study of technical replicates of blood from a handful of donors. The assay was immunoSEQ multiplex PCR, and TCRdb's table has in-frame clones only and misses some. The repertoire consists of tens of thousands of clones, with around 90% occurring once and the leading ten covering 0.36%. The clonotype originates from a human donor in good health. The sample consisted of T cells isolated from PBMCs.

The DNA of the CDR3 is TGTGCCAGCAGCACATTTAGCGGGAGTTACGAGCAGTACTTC. Protein: CASSTFSGSYEQYF. J is TRBJ2-7 and V is TRBV14; TRBD2 matches 9 bases. V lost 5 bases and J lost 4; bases outside the gene matches: 6. The CDR3 covers 14 residues. Germline-derived CDR1 and CDR2 are SGHDN and FVKESK.